The rows below give T cell receptor beta chains drawn from one sample of a study of blood T cell repertoires in COVID-19. Repertoires were generated with immunoSEQ multiplex PCR, while TCRdb's copy carries only in-frame clones and drops some. This table has 150,000 to 200,000 clones, 83% appearing once. The specimen sequenced was peripheral blood. The receptors derive from a woman in her seventies with COVID-19, enrolled during active disease. The CDR3 runs from the conserved cysteine through the conserved F or W. A D gene is named only where the DNA matches it firmly. For some rows the clone size is stated as once, few or many, or as a class when expanded; others skip it.

- few TRBJ1-1 TRBV2 CASEAPNTEAFF TGTGCCAGCGAGGCCCCGAACACTGAAGCTTTCTTT
- - TRBJ2-7 TRBV11-2 CASSLEEPYEQYF TGTGCCAGCAGCCTGGAGGAGCCCTACGAGCAGTACTTC
TRBD2 many TRBJ2-7 TRBV6-2/TRBV6-3 CASSGAPTSLGQYF TGTGCCAGCAGCGGGGCGCCGACTAGCCTGGGGCAGTACTTC
TRBD1 - TRBJ1-4 TRBV5-4 CASSMTGGGEKLFF TGTGCCAGCAGCATGACAGGGGGTGGTGAAAAACTGTTTTTT
TRBD1 - TRBJ1-1 TRBV10-2 CASRQGADTEAFF TGCGCCAGCAGACAGGGGGCGGACACTGAAGCTTTCTTT
- - TRBJ1-2 TRBV29-1 CSVELYGYTF TGCAGCGTTGAACTCTATGGCTACACCTTC
TRBD1 - TRBJ1-5 TRBV28 CASSRQGASNQPQHF TGTGCCAGCAGCCGACAGGGGGCTAGCAATCAGCCCCAGCATTTT
- - TRBJ1-2 TRBV28 CASSPTVLLSYTF TGTGCCAGCAGCCCCACGGTATTACTTAGCTACACCTTC
- - TRBJ2-7 TRBV25-1 CASSHAGKYEQYF TGTGCCAGCAGTCATGCGGGAAAGTACGAGCAGTACTTC
TRBD2 - TRBJ2-1 TRBV10-3 CAISEPTSGRTNEQFF TGTGCCATCAGTGAACCGACTAGCGGCAGAACCAATGAGCAGTTCTTC
- - TRBJ1-4 TRBV30 CAWSEAVNEKLFF TGTGCCTGGAGTGAGGCGGTAAATGAAAAACTGTTTTTT
- few TRBJ1-1 TRBV2 CASSERGGMNTEAFF TGTGCCAGCAGTGAAAGGGGGGGAATGAACACTGAAGCTTTCTTT
TRBD2 - TRBJ2-3 TRBV24-1 CATSDPMTSGKSDTQYF TGTGCCACCAGTGACCCAATGACTAGCGGGAAGTCGGATACGCAGTATTTT
- - TRBJ2-1 TRBV9 CASSALYRDSYIDEQFF TGTGCCAGCAGCGCCTTGTACCGGGACTCTTACATCGATGAGCAGTTCTTC
- - TRBJ1-1 TRBV19 CASYFGGTEAFF TGTGCCAGCTACTTTGGTGGCACTGAAGCTTTCTTT